The entry below gives a single T cell receptor beta chain sequence along with its context. Its antigen is unknown. This sample stems from a study of CD8 T cells in ankylosing spondylitis. Overall study findings and caveats: Ankylosing spondylitis blood appeared to carry a characteristic TCR beta motif of roughly eight highly homologous variants.

The CDR3 sequence is 15 residues long. Trimming left V 2 bases short and J 0 bases short, with 9 bases between. Germline V gene lookup returns CDR1 SGHKS and CDR2 YYEKEE (reference sequence). TCRdb reanalysed the 5' RACE reads using MiXCR and keeps one entry per CDR3 protein. The sample has some 450,000 distinct CDR3 sequences, 17% seen once. This TCR came from a male donor with ankylosing spondylitis. Sequencing was performed on blood, either unsorted or a sorted T cell fraction (not recorded which). The V gene is TRBV5-5, the J gene TRBJ2-1, with D perhaps matching TRBD2 (6 bases). CDR3 amino acids: CASSFGGNSYNEQFF. CDR3 nucleotides: TGTGCCAGCAGCTTCGGAGGGAACTCCTACAATGAGCAGTTCTTC. Using reference TRBV5-5 and TRBJ2-1 for the parts outside the CDR3, the full variable domain is DAGVTQSPTHLIKTRGQQVTLRCSPISGHKSVSWYQQVLGQGPQFIFQYYEKEERGRGNFPDRFSARQFPNYSSELNVNALLLGDSALYLCASSFGGNSYNEQFFGPGTRLTVL.